A selection of T cell receptor beta chains follows, all from one sample in a study of Graves' ophthalmopathy and Graves' hyperthyroidism. MiXCR, run by TCRdb on the multiplex PCR reads, gives a single entry per CDR3 protein. The sample consists of 340,000 or so distinct CDR3 sequences, roughly a sixth of them appearing once. Sequencing was performed on peripheral blood. These receptors were obtained from an adult man with Graves' ophthalmopathy. Each CDR3 is given with its conserved first and last residue. A D gene is named only where the DNA matches it firmly. Size tells how often a clone was seen (once, few, many) or the class of an expanded clone, and some rows leave it out.

abundance	v_gene	j_gene	d_gene	CDR3aa	CDR3nt
many	TRBV7-8	TRBJ1-6	TRBD1	CASSLVGTASYNSPLHF	TGTGCCAGCAGCTTAGTAGGGACAGCGTCCTATAATTCACCCCTCCACTTT
many	TRBV20-1	TRBJ2-7	TRBD1	CSARDVDRVNYEQYF	TGCAGTGCTAGAGATGTGGACAGGGTAAACTACGAGCAGTACTTC
many	TRBV12-3/TRBV12-4	TRBJ2-7	NA	CASSLRRQGGDEQYF	TGTGCCAGCAGTTTACGGCGACAGGGAGGCGACGAGCAGTACTTC
few	TRBV3-1	TRBJ2-7	NA	CASSRSWVYEQYF	TGTGCCAGCAGCCGTAGCTGGGTCTACGAGCAGTACTTC
NA	TRBV6-2/TRBV6-3	TRBJ2-2	NA	CASSYGRGELFF	TGTGCCAGCAGTTACGGGAGGGGGGAGCTGTTTTTT
many	TRBV7-8	TRBJ1-2	NA	CASSMPPTKLYGYTF	TGTGCCAGCAGCATGCCCCCCACCAAGCTCTATGGCTACACCTTC
NA	TRBV28	TRBJ2-7	NA	CANSTYYEQCF	TGTGCCAACAGTACCTACTACGAGCAGTGCTTC
many	TRBV7-3	TRBJ1-2	NA	CASSKGSEYGYTF	TGTGCCAGCAGCAAAGGGTCGGAGTATGGCTACACCTTC
many	TRBV5-1	TRBJ1-1	TRBD1	CASSPIPGGASTEAFF	TGCGCCAGCAGCCCGATCCCAGGGGGCGCGAGCACTGAAGCTTTCTTT
many	TRBV7-9	TRBJ1-6	NA	CASNRGQDNSPLHF	TGTGCCAGCAACCGGGGGCAGGATAATTCACCCCTCCACTTT
few	TRBV7-3	TRBJ2-7	NA	CASSLTGTGEYEQYF	TGTGCCAGCAGCTTAACGGGGACGGGGGAGTACGAGCAGTACTTC
many	TRBV7-8	TRBJ1-2	NA	CASSLDLRNYGYTF	TGTGCCAGCAGCTTAGATCTACGGAACTATGGCTACACCTTC
many	TRBV7-3	TRBJ1-5	TRBD1	CASSLTGTGGGQPQHF	TGTGCCAGCAGCTTGACCGGGACAGGGGGTGGGCAGCCCCAGCATTTT
many	TRBV7-2	TRBJ2-7	TRBD2	CASSPSGGASYEQYF	TGTGCCAGCAGCCCTAGCGGGGGGGCTTCCTACGAGCAGTACTTC
many	TRBV19	TRBJ2-7	TRBD1	CASSTPGTGGHDEQYF	TGTGCCAGTAGTACCCCCGGGACAGGGGGCCACGACGAGCAGTACTTC
many	TRBV20-1	TRBJ2-7	TRBD2	CSARALRTSGTGPYEQYF	TGCAGTGCTAGAGCCCTGCGGACTAGCGGGACAGGCCCCTACGAGCAGTACTTC
many	TRBV3-1	TRBJ2-7	TRBD1	CASSRTGLGYEQYF	TGTGCCAGCAGCCGGACAGGGTTGGGCTACGAGCAGTACTTC
many	TRBV11-2	TRBJ2-7	NA	CASSLDLRSYEQYF	TGTGCCAGCAGCTTAGACCTCCGCTCCTACGAGCAGTACTTC
many	TRBV18	TRBJ1-1	NA	CASSPTTGNTEAFF	TGTGCCAGCTCACCAACTACGGGGAACACTGAAGCTTTCTTT
many	TRBV18	TRBJ2-7	NA	CASSLASDYEQYF	TGTGCCAGCTCACTAGCCTCAGACTACGAGCAGTACTTC
many	TRBV9	TRBJ2-5	TRBD2	CASSSSGTSAVETQYF	TGTGCCAGCAGCTCATCCGGGACTAGCGCTGTCGAGACCCAGTACTTC
many	TRBV11-2	TRBJ2-7	NA	CASSSSPEGEQYF	TGTGCCAGCAGCTCGAGCCCGGAGGGCGAGCAGTACTTC
many	TRBV5-1	TRBJ2-1	NA	CASSSSTGTFSYNEQFF	TGCGCCAGCAGCTCATCAACCGGGACTTTCTCCTACAATGAGCAGTTCTTC
many	TRBV18	TRBJ1-2	TRBD1	CASSRLGQGTGGYTF	TGTGCCAGCTCACGACTCGGACAGGGTACTGGAGGCTACACCTTC
many	TRBV12-3/TRBV12-4	TRBJ2-7	NA	CASAQRESYEQYF	TGTGCCAGCGCTCAGCGAGAGAGTTACGAGCAGTACTTC
many	TRBV7-2	TRBJ2-7	NA	CASSNTYEQYF	TGTGCCAGCAGTAATACCTACGAGCAGTACTTC
NA	TRBV12-5	TRBJ1-3	TRBD1	CASGPDRGQGNTIYF	TGTGCTAGTGGCCCGGACAGGGGGCAAGGAAACACCATATATTTT
many	TRBV28	TRBJ1-1	NA	CASSLRTNRGTEAFF	TGTGCCAGCAGTCTACGGACAAATAGGGGCACTGAAGCTTTCTTT
NA	TRBV28	TRBJ1-2	NA	CASSSGGLTNYGYTF	TGTGCCAGCAGTTCGGGGGGCTTAACTAACTATGGCTACACCTTC
many	TRBV7-9	TRBJ1-2	NA	CASSHSGQGYDGYTF	TGTGCCAGCAGCCATTCGGGTCAGGGCTATGATGGCTACACCTTC
once	TRBV11-2	TRBJ2-7	TRBD2	CASSGTSGRALLEQYF	TGTGCCAGCAGTGGGACTAGCGGGAGGGCCCTGCTCGAGCAGTACTTC
many	TRBV15	TRBJ2-7	NA	CATSRGIAYEQYF	TGTGCCACCAGCAGAGGGATCGCCTACGAGCAGTACTTC
many	TRBV20-1	TRBJ1-6	NA	CSARDLAGTNSPLHF	TGCAGTGCTAGAGATCTGGCAGGGACTAATTCACCCCTCCACTTT
many	TRBV6-2/TRBV6-3	TRBJ2-5	NA	CASSYFTSGETQYF	TGTGCCAGCAGTTATTTTACCTCTGGAGAGACCCAGTACTTC
NA	TRBV29-1	TRBJ2-5	TRBD1	CSVEGTGGFLGETQYF	TGCAGCGTTGAGGGGACAGGGGGCTTTTTAGGAGAGACCCAGTACTTC
few	TRBV7-2	TRBJ1-5	TRBD1	CSSSPGGGSSQPQHF	TGTTCCAGCAGCCCAGGGGGGGGTAGCAGTCAGCCCCAGCATTTT
NA	TRBV30	TRBJ2-2	TRBD1	CACETGGAGAGELFF	TGTGCCTGTGAAACAGGGGGCGCGGGCGCCGGGGAGCTGTTTTTT
many	TRBV11-2	TRBJ1-1	NA	CASSKPGSNTEAFF	TGTGCCAGCAGCAAGCCGGGAAGTAACACTGAAGCTTTCTTT
many	TRBV28	TRBJ2-7	TRBD1	CASSLGQGPVEQYF	TGTGCCAGCAGTTTGGGACAGGGTCCGGTCGAGCAGTACTTC
many	TRBV11-2	TRBJ1-1	NA	CASSAVGAGNTEAFF	TGTGCCAGCAGCGCAGTGGGGGCAGGCAACACTGAAGCTTTCTTT
many	TRBV7-2	TRBJ2-7	TRBD2	CASSLGWGGYEQYF	TGTGCCAGCAGCTTAGGTTGGGGGGGCTACGAGCAGTACTTC
many	TRBV19	TRBJ1-1	TRBD1	CASSETGGIAEAFF	TGTGCCAGTAGTGAAACAGGGGGCATCGCTGAAGCTTTCTTT
NA	TRBV9	TRBJ2-7	NA	CASSVGGKGLDEQYF	TGTGCCAGCAGCGTCGGGGGCAAGGGTCTCGACGAGCAGTACTTC
many	TRBV7-8	TRBJ2-5	TRBD2	CASSLLRGGETQYF	TGTGCCAGCAGCTTATTGCGGGGGGGAGAGACCCAGTACTTC
many	TRBV18	TRBJ1-1	NA	CASSPTVRGAEAFF	TGTGCCAGCTCCCCAACAGTTCGGGGGGCTGAAGCTTTCTTT
many	TRBV18	TRBJ2-5	TRBD2	CASSPPGTSGSGTQYF	TGTGCCAGCTCACCACCGGGGACTAGCGGGAGCGGGACCCAGTACTTC
many	TRBV28	TRBJ2-5	NA	CASSLRRSGAGTQYF	TGTGCCAGCAGTCTCCGACGGTCTGGCGCTGGGACCCAGTACTTC